Below, one T cell receptor beta chain is given with its context. The antigen remains undetermined. Ex vivo total memory CD4+ cells were sequenced at deep level. Assay: immunoSEQ multiplex PCR; the TCRdb copy retains only in-frame clones and omits some. The sample has about 26,000 clones, approximately 78% seen once. These data belong to a study of human CD4 T cells and Enterobacteriaceae. Study-wide results and limits: Ex vivo, broadly cross-reactive clonotypes appeared more expanded than specific ones.

The memory gate held CD4+ cells that were not CD45RA+CCR7+CD95- naive cells, over 95% pure. Healthy donors' blood was sourced from blood donation centers in Switzerland. J gave up 7 bases and V 6 bases, and 8 bases lay outside the gene matches. CDR3 size: 13 residues. Germline V gene lookup returns CDR1 MNHEY and CDR2 SVGAGI. This chain links TRBV6-5 with TRBJ1-2; 7 bases are a match to TRBD1. This sequence originates from a human donor in good health. The sample comprised memory CD4+ T cells from blood. The chain's CDR3 is CASSPQTGPGYTF. CDR3 nucleotide sequence: TGTGCCAGCAGCCCACAGACAGGGCCTGGCTACACCTTC.